This T cell receptor (beta chain) was identified during a study of CD8 T cells in ankylosing spondylitis. TCRdb re-called the 5' RACE reads with MiXCR, one entry per CDR3 protein. The sample lists approximately 400,000 distinct CDR3 sequences, 17% occurring once. Ten or more counts support this clonotype. Antigen: not known. Notes on the study in general: Several highly homologous variants made up a TCR beta motif, and this motif appeared characteristic of ankylosing spondylitis blood.

V was shortened by 4 bases and J by 4 bases, with 16 bases between the two germline ends. CDR1 DFQATT and CDR2 SNEGSKA come from the germline V gene (reference sequence). This CDR3 comprises 14 residues. Material for sequencing was blood, either unsorted or a sorted T cell fraction (not recorded which). The chain joins TRBV20-1 to TRBJ1-1; a possible D gene is TRBD1 (5 bases). This clonotype originated in a male donor with ankylosing spondylitis. The CDR3 region has the DNA TGCAGTGCTAAGGTGTCGGTGGGGGTCACTGAAGCTTTCTTT. This sequence encodes CSAKVSVGVTEAFF.